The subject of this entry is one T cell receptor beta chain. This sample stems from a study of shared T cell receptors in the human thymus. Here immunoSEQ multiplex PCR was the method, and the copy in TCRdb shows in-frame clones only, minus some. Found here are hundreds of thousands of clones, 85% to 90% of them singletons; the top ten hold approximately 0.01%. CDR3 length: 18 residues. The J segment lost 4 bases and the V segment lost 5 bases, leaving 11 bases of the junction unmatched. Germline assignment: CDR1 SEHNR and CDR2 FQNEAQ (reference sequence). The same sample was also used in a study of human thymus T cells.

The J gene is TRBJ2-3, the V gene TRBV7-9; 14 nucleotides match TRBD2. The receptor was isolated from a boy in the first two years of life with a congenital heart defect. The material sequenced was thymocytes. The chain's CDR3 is CASSQTDRLAGGADTQYF. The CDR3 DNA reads TGTGCCAGCAGCCAGACCGATCGACTAGCGGGAGGGGCAGATACGCAGTATTTT.